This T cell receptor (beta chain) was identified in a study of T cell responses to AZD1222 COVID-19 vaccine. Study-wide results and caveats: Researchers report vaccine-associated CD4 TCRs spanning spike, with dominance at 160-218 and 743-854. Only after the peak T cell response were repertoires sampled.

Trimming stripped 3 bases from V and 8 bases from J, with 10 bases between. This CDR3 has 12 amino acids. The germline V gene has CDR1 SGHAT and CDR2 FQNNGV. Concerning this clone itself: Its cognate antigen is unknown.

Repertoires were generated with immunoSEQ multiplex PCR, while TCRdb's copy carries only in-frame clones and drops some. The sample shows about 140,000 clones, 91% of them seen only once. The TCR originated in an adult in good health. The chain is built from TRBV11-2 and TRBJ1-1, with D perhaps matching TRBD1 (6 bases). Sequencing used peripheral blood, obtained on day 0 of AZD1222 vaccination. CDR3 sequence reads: CASSLGAREAFF. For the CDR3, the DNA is TGTGCCAGCAGCTTGGGGGCGCGGGAAGCTTTCTTT.